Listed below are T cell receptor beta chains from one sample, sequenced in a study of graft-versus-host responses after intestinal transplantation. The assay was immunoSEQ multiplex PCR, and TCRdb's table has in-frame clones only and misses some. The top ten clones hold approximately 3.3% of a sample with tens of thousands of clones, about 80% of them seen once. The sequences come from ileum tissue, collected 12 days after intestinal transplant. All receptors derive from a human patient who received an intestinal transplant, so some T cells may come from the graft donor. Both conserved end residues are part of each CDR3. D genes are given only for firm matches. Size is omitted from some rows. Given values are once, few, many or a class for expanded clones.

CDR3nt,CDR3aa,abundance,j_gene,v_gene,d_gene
TGTGCCAGCAGCCCGGGGAGGGGACTAGCCCTCAATGAGCAGTTCTTC,CASSPGRGLALNEQFF,NA,TRBJ2-1,TRBV13,TRBD2
TGTGCCAGCAGCCGAGGACAGGGGGCGGGTGAAAAACTGTTTTTT,CASSRGQGAGEKLFF,NA,TRBJ1-4,TRBV5-8,TRBD1
TGTGCCAGCAGTGATCGGCGGGGCACTGAAGCTTTCTTT,CASSDRRGTEAFF,NA,TRBJ1-1,TRBV2,NA
TGTGCCAGCAGTGACGGGACAAATGCCGGCTACACCTTC,CASSDGTNAGYTF,medium-sized,TRBJ1-2,TRBV2,NA
TGTGCCAGCAGCTCTCAAGCAGGAGATACGCAGTATTTT,CASSSQAGDTQYF,NA,TRBJ2-3,TRBV7-8,NA
TGTGCCAGTAGTAGAAGAAGAGACTATGGCTACACCTTC,CASSRRRDYGYTF,NA,TRBJ1-2,TRBV19,NA
TGTGCCAGCAGCTTGATCCAGGGTCAGTGGGGCACCATATATTTT,CASSLIQGQWGTIYF,NA,TRBJ1-3,TRBV7-9,NA
TGTGCCAGCACCTCGACTAGCGGGGGGGCAGATACGCAGTATTTT,CASTSTSGGADTQYF,NA,TRBJ2-3,TRBV6-1,TRBD2
TGTGCCAGCAGTCCCCGGGACAGGTTTTATCAGCCCCAGCATTTT,CASSPRDRFYQPQHF,NA,TRBJ1-5,TRBV6-6,TRBD1
TGTGCCAGCAGCCGTACTAGTCCCTACGAGCAGTACTTC,CASSRTSPYEQYF,NA,TRBJ2-7,TRBV13,NA
TGTGCCAGCAGCTGGACAGGGTATGGCTACACCTTC,CASSWTGYGYTF,NA,TRBJ1-2,TRBV5-5,TRBD1
TGTGCCGGTGACGGGACTACAGGGATCCCGGGTAAGCCTCACGAGCAGTACTTC,CAGDGTTGIPGKPHEQYF,NA,TRBJ2-7,TRBV7-8,NA
TGTGCCAGCAGCTTGGGTCGGTTTGCCGGGGCCAACGTCCTGACTTTC,CASSLGRFAGANVLTF,NA,TRBJ2-6,TRBV5-8,NA
TGTGCCATCTCCGGGACAGGGGGGCAAGAGACCCAGTACTTC,CAISGTGGQETQYF,NA,TRBJ2-5,TRBV10-3,TRBD1
TGTGCCAGCAGTACCCTGGGACTAGCGGTTTTAGATACGCAGTATTTT,CASSTLGLAVLDTQYF,once,TRBJ2-3,TRBV27,TRBD2
TGCGCCATCTCCGACCCCCGGGTCGGGGACACTGAAGCTTTCTTT,CAISDPRVGDTEAFF,NA,TRBJ1-1,TRBV5-1,NA
TGTGCCATCAGTGAGTCAGGGACAATGGGAGAGACCCAGTACTTC,CAISESGTMGETQYF,NA,TRBJ2-5,TRBV10-3,NA
TGCAGCGTACTAGGCCTCACCGGGGAGCTGTTTTTT,CSVLGLTGELFF,NA,TRBJ2-2,TRBV29-1,NA
TGCGCCAGCAGTTCGCTTAGCGGCGGCTACACCTTC,CASSSLSGGYTF,once,TRBJ1-2,TRBV5-1,NA
TGTGCCAGCAGCCAAAGAGACACTGAAGCTTTCTTT,CASSQRDTEAFF,NA,TRBJ1-1,TRBV11-2,NA
TGTGCCAGCAGCGCCGGAGCTGAAGCTTTCTTT,CASSAGAEAFF,NA,TRBJ1-1,TRBV5-6,NA
TGTGCCAGCAGCTCCCCTAAAGCGGGAGGGAGGGTTAATGAGCAGTTCTTC,CASSSPKAGGRVNEQFF,NA,TRBJ2-1,TRBV11-2,TRBD2